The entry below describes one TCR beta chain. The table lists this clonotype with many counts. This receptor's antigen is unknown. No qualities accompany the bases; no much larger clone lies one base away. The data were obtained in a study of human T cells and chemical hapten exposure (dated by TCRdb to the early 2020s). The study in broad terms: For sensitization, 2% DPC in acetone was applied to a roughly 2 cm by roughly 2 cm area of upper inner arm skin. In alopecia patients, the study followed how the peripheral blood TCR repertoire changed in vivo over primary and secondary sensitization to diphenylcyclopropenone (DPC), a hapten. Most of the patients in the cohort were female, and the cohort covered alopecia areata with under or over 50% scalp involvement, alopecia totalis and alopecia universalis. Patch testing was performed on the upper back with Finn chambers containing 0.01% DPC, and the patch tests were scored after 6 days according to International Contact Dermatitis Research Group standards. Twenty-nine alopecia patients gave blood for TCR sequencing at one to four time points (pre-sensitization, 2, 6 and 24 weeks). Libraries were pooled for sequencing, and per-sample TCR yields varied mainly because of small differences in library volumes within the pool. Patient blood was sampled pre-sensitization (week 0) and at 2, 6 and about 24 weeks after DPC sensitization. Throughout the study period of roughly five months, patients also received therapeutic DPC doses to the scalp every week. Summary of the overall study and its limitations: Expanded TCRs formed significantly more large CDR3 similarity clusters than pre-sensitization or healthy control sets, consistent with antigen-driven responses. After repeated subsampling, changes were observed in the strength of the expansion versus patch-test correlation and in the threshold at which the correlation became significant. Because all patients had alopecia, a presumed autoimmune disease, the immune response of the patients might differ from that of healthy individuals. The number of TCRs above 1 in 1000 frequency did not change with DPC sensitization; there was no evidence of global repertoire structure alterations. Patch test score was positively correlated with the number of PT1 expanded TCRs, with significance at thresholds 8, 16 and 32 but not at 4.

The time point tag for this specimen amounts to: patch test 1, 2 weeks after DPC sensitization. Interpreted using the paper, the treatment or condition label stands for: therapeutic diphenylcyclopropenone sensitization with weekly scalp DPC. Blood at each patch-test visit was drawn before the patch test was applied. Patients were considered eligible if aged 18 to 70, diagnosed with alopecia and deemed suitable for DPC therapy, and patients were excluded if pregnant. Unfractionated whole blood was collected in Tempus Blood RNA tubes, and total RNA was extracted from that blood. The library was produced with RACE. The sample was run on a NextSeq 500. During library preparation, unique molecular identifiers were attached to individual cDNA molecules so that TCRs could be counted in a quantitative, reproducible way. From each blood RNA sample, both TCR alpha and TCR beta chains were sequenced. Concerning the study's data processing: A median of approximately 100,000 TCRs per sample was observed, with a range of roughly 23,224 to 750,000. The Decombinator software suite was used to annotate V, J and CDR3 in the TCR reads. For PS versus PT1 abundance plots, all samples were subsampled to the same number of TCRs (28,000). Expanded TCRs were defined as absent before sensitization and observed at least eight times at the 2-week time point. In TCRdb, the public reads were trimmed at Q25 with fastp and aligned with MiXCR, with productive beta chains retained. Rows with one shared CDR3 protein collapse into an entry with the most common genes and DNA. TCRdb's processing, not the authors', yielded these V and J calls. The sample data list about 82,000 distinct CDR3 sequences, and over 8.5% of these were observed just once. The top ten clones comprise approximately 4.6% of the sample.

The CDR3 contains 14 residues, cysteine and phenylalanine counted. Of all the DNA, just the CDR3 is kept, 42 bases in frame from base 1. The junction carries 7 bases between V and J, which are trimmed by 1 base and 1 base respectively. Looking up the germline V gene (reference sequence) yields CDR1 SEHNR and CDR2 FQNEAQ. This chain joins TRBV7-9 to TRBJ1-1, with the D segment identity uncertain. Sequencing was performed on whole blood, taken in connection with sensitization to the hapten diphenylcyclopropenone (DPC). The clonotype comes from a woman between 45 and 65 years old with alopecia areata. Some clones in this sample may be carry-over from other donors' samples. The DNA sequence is TGTGCCAGCAGCTTAGAGTTGGGGAACACTGAAGCTTTCTTT. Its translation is CASSLELGNTEAFF.